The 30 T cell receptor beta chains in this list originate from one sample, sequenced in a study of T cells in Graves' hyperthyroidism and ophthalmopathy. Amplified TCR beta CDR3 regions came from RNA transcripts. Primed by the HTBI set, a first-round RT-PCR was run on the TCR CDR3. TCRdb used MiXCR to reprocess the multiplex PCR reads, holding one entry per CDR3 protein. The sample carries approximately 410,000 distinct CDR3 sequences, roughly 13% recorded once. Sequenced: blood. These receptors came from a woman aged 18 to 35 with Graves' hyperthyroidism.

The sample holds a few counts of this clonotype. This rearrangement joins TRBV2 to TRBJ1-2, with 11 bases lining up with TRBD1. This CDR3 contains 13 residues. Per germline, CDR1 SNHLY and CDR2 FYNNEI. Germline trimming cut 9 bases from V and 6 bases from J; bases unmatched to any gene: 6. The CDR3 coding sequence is TGTGCCAGTACCGGGACAGGGGGGGATGGCTACACCTTC. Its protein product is CASTGTGGDGYTF.

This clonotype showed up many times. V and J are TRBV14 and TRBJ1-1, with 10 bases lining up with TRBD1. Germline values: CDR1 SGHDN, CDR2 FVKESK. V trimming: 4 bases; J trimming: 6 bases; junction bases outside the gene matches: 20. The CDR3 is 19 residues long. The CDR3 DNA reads TGTGCCAGCAGCCTACGGCCCTGGGACAGGGGTCCAGCCGACTCTGAAGCTTTCTTT. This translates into CASSLRPWDRGPADSEAFF.

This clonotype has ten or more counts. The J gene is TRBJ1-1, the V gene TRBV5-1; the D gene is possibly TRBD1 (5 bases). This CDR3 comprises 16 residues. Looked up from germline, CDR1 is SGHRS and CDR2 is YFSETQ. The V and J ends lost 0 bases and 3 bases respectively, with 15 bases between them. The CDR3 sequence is CASSLVAGKFHTEAFF. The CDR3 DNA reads TGCGCCAGCAGCTTGGTGGCAGGGAAGTTTCACACTGAAGCTTTCTTT. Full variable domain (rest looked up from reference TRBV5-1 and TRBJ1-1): KAGVTQTPRYLIKTRGQQVTLSCSPISGHRSVSWYQQTPGQGLQFLFEYFSETQRNKGNFPGRFSGRQFSNSRSEMNVSTLELGDSALYLCASSLVAGKFHTEAFFGQGTRLTVV.

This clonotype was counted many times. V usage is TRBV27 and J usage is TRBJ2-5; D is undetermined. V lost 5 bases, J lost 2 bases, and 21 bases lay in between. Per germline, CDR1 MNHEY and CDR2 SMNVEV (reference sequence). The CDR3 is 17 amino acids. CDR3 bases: TGTGCCAGCAGTAAATCTCGCCGTTTTGGCTATCAAGAGACCCAGTACTTC. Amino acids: CASSKSRRFGYQETQYF.

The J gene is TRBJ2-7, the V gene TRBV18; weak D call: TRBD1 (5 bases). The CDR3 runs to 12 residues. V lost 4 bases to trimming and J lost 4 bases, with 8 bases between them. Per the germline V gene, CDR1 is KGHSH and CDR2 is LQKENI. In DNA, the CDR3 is TGTGCCAGCTCACAGACAGATTACGAGCAGTACTTC. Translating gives CASSQTDYEQYF.

The DNA for the CDR3 is TGTGCCAGCAAGAAGGGGCCCGTCGAGCAGTACTTC. Translating it yields CASKKGPVEQYF. The chain uses TRBV12-3 or TRBV12-4 and TRBJ2-7; maybe TRBD1 (5 bases). V lost 7 bases to trimming and J lost 6 bases, with 13 bases between them. The length of the CDR3 is 12 residues.

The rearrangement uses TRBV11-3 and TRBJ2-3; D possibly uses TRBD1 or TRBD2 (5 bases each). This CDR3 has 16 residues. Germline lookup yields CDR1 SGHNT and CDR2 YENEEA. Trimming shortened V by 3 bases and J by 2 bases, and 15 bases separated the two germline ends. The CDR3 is CASSLHRGGLTDTQYF. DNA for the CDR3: TGTGCCAGCAGCTTGCATCGTGGGGGTCTCACAGATACGCAGTATTTT.

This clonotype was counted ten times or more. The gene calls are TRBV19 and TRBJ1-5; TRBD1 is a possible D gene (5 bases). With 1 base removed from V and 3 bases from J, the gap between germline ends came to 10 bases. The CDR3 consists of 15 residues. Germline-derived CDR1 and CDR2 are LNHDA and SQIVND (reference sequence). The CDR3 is CASSIAGGDNQPQHF. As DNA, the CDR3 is TGTGCCAGTAGTATAGCTGGGGGAGACAATCAGCCCCAGCATTTT. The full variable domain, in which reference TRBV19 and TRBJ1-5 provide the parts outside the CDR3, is DGGITQSPKYLFRKEGQNVTLSCEQNLNHDAMYWYRQDPGQGLRLIYYSQIVNDFQKGDIAEGYSVSREKKESFPLTVTSAQKNPTAFYLCASSIAGGDNQPQHFGDGTRLSIL.

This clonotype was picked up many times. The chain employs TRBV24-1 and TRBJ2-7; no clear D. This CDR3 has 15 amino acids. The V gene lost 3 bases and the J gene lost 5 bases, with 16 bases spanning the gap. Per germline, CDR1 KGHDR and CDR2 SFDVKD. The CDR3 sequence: CATSDGQAARNEQYF. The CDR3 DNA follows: TGTGCCACCAGTGATGGGCAGGCAGCTAGGAACGAGCAGTACTTC.

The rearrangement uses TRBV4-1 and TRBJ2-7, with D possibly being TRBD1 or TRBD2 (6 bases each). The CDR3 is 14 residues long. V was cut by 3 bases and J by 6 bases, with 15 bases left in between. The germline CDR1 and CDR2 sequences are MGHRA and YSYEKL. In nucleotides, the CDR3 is TGCGCCAGCAGCCAGTTTTGGGGGGCGACCGAGCAGTACTTC. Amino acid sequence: CASSQFWGATEQYF.

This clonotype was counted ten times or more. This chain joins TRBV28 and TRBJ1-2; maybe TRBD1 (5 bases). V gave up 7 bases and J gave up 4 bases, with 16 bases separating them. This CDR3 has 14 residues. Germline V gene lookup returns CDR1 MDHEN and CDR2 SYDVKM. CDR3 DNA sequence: TGTGCCAGCAAACTGAATCAGGGCTCCTATGGCTACACCTTC. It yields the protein CASKLNQGSYGYTF.

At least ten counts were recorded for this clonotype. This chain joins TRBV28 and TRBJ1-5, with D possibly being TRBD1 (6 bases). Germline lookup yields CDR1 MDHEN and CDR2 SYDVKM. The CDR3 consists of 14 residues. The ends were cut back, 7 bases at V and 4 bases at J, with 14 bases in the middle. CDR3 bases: TGTGCCAGCATCGGGGGGGCGAGGAATCAGCCCCAGCATTTT. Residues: CASIGGARNQPQHF.

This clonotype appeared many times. The DNA of the CDR3 is TGTGCCAGCAGCTCCTCTTGGACTAGCGGGGTTTACGAGCAGTACTTC. It codes for CASSSSWTSGVYEQYF. The chain recombines TRBV6-2 or TRBV6-3 with TRBJ2-7, with 12 nucleotides matching TRBD2. Losses at the gene ends were 6 bases for V and 4 bases for J; bases not matched to a gene: 10. This CDR3 region has 16 residues. Germline lookup yields CDR1 MNHEY and CDR2 SVGEGT.

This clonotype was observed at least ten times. The CDR3 reads CAISTLGQGTDTQYF. Here the CDR3 DNA reads TGTGCCATCAGTACTTTGGGACAGGGCACAGATACGCAGTATTTT. The V gene is TRBV10-3, the J gene TRBJ2-3, with 8 positions matching TRBD1. CDR1 and CDR2 from the germline V gene are ENHRY and SYGVKD. The CDR3 is 15 residues long. V shed 5 bases and J 1 base; nucleotides not matched to a gene: 5.

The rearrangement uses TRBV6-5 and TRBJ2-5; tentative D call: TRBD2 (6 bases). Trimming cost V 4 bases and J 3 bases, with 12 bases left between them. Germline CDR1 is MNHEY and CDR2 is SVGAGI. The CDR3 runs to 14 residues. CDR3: CASSSTWEEETQYF. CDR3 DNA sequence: TGTGCCAGCAGTTCTACCTGGGAGGAAGAGACCCAGTACTTC.

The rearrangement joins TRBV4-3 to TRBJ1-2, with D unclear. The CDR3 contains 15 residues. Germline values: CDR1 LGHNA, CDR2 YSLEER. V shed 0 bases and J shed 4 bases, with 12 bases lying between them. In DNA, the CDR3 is TGCGCCAGCAGCCAAGATGGGCAGATTCGCTATGGCTACACCTTC. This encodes CASSQDGQIRYGYTF.

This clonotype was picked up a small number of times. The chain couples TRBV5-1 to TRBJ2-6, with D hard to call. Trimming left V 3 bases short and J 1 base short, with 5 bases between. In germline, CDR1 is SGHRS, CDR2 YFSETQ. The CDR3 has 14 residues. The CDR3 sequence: CASSSASGANVLTF. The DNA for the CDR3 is TGCGCCAGCAGCTCTGCGTCTGGGGCCAACGTCCTGACTTTC.

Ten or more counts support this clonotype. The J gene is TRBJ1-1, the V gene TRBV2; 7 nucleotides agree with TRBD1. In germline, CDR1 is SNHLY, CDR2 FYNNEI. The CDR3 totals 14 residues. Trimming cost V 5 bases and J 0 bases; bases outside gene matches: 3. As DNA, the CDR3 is TGTGCCAGCAGTTATGACAGGGTGAACACTGAAGCTTTCTTT. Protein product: CASSYDRVNTEAFF. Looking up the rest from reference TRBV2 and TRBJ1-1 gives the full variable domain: EPEVTQTPSHQVTQMGQEVILRCVPISNHLYFYWYRQILGQKVEFLVSFYNNEISEKSEIFDDQFSVERPDGSNFTLKIRSTKLEDSAMYFCASSYDRVNTEAFFGQGTRLTVV.

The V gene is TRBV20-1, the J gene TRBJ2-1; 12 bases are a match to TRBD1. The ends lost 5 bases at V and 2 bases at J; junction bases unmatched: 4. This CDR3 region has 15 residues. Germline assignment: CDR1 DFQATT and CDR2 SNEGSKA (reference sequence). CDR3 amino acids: CSAGGDRGPYNEQFF. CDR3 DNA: TGCAGTGCTGGGGGGGACAGGGGGCCCTACAATGAGCAGTTCTTC.

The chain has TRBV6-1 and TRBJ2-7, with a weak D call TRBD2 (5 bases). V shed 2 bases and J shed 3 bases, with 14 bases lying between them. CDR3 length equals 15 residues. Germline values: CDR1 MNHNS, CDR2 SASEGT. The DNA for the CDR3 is TGTGCCAGCAGTGAAAGGGCGGACTCTCACTACGAGCAGTACTTC. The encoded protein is CASSERADSHYEQYF.

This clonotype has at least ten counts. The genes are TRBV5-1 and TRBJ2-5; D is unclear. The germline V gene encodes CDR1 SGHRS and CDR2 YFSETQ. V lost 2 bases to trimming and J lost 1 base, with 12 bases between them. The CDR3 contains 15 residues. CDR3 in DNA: TGCGCCAGCAGCTTCCACGGCGGTCCCCAAGAGACCCAGTACTTC. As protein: CASSFHGGPQETQYF.

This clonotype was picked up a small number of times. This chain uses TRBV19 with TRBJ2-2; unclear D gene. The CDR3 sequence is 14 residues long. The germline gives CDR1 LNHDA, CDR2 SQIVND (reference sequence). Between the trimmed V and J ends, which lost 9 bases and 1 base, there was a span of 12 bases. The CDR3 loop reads CASRPSGNTGELFF. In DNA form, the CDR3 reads TGTGCCAGCCGCCCCTCGGGGAACACCGGGGAGCTGTTTTTT.

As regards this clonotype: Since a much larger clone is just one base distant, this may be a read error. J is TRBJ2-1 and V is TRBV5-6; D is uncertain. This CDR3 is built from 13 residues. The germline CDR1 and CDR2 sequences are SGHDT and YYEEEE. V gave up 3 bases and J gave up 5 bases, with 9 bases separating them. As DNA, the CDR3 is TGTGCCAGCAGCTCTCCAGCCAACAATGAGCAGTTCTTC. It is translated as CASSSPANNEQFF.

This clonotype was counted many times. CDR3 sequence reads: CASSLRLREQFF. The CDR3 DNA follows: TGTGCCAGCAGCCTTCGACTCCGAGAGCAGTTCTTC. This rearrangement joins TRBV13 to TRBJ2-1; D is ambiguous. Germline V gene lookup returns CDR1 PRHDT and CDR2 FYEKMQ (reference sequence). V dropped 5 bases and J dropped 10 bases, with 12 bases sitting between them. There are 12 residues in the CDR3.

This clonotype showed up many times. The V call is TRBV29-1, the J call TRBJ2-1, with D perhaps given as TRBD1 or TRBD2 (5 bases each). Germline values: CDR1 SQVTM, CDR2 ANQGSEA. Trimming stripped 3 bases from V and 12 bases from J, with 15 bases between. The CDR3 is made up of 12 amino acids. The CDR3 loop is CSVDYGTQGQFF. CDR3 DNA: TGCAGCGTTGATTATGGGACCCAAGGGCAGTTCTTC.

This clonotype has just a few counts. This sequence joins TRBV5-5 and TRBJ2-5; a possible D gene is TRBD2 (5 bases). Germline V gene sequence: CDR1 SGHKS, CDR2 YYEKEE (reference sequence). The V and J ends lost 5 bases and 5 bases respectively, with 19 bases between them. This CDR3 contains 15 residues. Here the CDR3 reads CASSTLTTTGETQYF. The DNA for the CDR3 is TGTGCCAGCAGTACTCTGACGACCACGGGGGAGACCCAGTACTTC.

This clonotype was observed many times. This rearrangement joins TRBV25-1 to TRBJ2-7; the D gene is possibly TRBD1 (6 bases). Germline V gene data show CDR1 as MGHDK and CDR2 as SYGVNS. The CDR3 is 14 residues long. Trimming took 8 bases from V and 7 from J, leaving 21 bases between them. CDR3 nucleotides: TGTGCCAGCCGTCCCTCCGGCGGCCAGGGGGAGCAGTACTTC. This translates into CASRPSGGQGEQYF.

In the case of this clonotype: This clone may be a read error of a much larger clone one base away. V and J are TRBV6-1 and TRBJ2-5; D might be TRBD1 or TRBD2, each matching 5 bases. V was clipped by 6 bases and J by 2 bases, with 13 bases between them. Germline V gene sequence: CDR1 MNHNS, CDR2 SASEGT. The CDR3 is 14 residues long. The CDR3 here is CASSRGSLQETQYF. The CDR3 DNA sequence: TGTGCCAGCAGCCGGGGCAGCTTACAAGAGACCCAGTACTTC.

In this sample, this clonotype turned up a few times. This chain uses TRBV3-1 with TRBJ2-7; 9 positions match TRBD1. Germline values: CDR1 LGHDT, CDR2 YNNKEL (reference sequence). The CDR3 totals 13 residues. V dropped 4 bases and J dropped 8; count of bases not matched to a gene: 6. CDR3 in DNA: TGTGCCAGCAGCCCCGGGACAGGGAATAAGCAGTACTTC. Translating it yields CASSPGTGNKQYF.

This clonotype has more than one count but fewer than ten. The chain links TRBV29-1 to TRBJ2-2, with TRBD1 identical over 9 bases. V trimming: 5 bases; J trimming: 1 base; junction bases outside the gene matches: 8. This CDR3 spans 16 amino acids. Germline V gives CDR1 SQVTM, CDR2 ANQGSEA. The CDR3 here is CSVRPGQGMNTGELFF. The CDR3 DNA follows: TGCAGCGTTAGACCGGGACAGGGAATGAACACCGGGGAGCTGTTTTTT.